These 25 T cell receptor beta chains were sequenced from one sample in a study of T cell responses to AZD1222 COVID-19 vaccine. TCRdb keeps only in-frame clones here, not all; method: immunoSEQ multiplex PCR. This table has 13,000 to 15,000 clones, 84% appearing once. The material was peripheral blood, obtained 28 days after the second AZD1222 dose. The receptors come from an adult who received the AZD1222 COVID-19 vaccine.

The rearrangement joins TRBV9 to TRBJ1-4, with D unresolved. Germline V gene sequence: CDR1 SGDLS, CDR2 YYNGEE. This CDR3 comprises 15 residues. Trimming removed 4 bases from V and 3 bases from J, with 13 bases in between. CDR3 sequence: CASSPKGGPNEKLFF. CDR3 nucleotides: TGTGCCAGCAGCCCCAAGGGTGGGCCTAATGAAAAACTGTTTTTT. The entire variable domain, with the rest obtained from reference TRBV9 and TRBJ1-4, is as follows: DSGVTQTPKHLITATGQRVTLRCSPRSGDLSVYWYQQSLDQGLQFLIQYYNGEERAKGNILERFSAQQFPDLHSELNLSSLELGDSALYFCASSPKGGPNEKLFFGSGTQLSVL.

The chain has TRBV6-4 and TRBJ2-3, with 15 bases that match TRBD2. After removal of 6 bases from V and 4 bases from J, the junction contained 5 bases not matched to a gene. The length of the CDR3 is 16 residues. CDR1 and CDR2 from the germline V gene are MRHNA and SNTAGT. In DNA, the CDR3 is TGTGCCAGCAGCGAAGGACTAGCGGGAGGGTCAGATACGCAGTATTTT. It translates to CASSEGLAGGSDTQYF.

This rearrangement joins TRBV21-1 to TRBJ2-7; TRBD2 was called by the table and not checked on the DNA. TRBV21-1 counts as a pseudogene. The CDR3 covers 14 residues. The chain's CDR3 is CASSKLLLFREQYF. CDR3 in DNA: TGTGCCAGCAGCAAGCTTCTTCTTTTTCGGGAGCAGTACTTC.

The CDR3 region is CASSPRSGGARDEQFF. CDR3 sequence (DNA): TGCGCCAGCAGCCCTCGCAGCGGGGGGGCCAGGGATGAGCAGTTCTTC. The chain employs TRBV5-1 and TRBJ2-1, with 10 bases fitting TRBD2. CDR3 length equals 16 residues. V shed 4 bases, J shed 8 bases, and the junction held 12 bases outside the gene matches. Germline CDR1 and CDR2: SGHRS and YFSETQ.

The chain is built from TRBV27 and TRBJ1-5; 8 positions agree with TRBD1. This CDR3 region has 17 residues. Germline-derived CDR1 and CDR2 are MNHEY and SMNVEV (reference sequence). V gave up 3 bases and J gave up 4 bases; unmatched junction bases: 11. CDR3 protein: CASSFLPTGETNQPQHF. As DNA, the CDR3 is TGTGCCAGCAGTTTCCTCCCGACAGGGGAGACAAATCAGCCCCAGCATTTT.

This chain links TRBV4-3 with TRBJ1-2; TRBD1 is a possible D gene (6 bases). CDR3 length equals 13 residues. Between the trimmed V and J ends, which lost 4 bases and 7 bases, there was a span of 13 bases. Germline CDR1 reads LGHNA; CDR2 reads YSLEER. CDR3 protein: CASSPQGFGGYTF. The CDR3 DNA reads TGCGCCAGCAGCCCTCAGGGGTTTGGTGGCTACACCTTC.

This sequence joins TRBV6-6 and TRBJ1-1, with 8 nucleotides matching TRBD1. Looked up from germline, CDR1 is MNHNY and CDR2 is SVGAGI (reference sequence). CDR3 length: 14 amino acids. After removal of 5 bases from V and 3 bases from J, the junction contained 5 bases not matched to a gene. CDR3 coding DNA: TGTGCCAGCAGTGGCCAGGGGGCGGACACTGAAGCTTTCTTT. Protein sequence: CASSGQGADTEAFF.

The V and J genes are TRBV5-4 and TRBJ2-4, with 12 bases matching TRBD1. The germline gives CDR1 SGHNT, CDR2 YYREEE (reference sequence). This CDR3 has 16 residues. V shed 4 bases, J shed 10 bases, and the junction held 12 bases outside the gene matches. The CDR3 loop reads CASSGAGTGGIPIQYF. The CDR3 coding sequence is TGTGCCAGCAGCGGCGCCGGGACAGGGGGCATCCCTATTCAGTACTTC.

This clone has just one count. The rearrangement uses TRBV7-3 and TRBJ2-1; no definite D call. V lost 5 bases to trimming and J lost 5 bases, with 13 bases between them. The CDR3 runs 14 residues. Germline assignment: CDR1 SGHTA and CDR2 FQGTGA. The CDR3 DNA is TGTGCCAGCAGCCCAATGTCAGCGCACAATGAGCAGTTCTTC. Its translation is CASSPMSAHNEQFF.

The chain has TRBV5-1 and TRBJ2-7; D may be TRBD1 or TRBD2 (5 bases each). Germline loops: CDR1 SGHRS, CDR2 YFSETQ. The V end was cut by 0 bases, the J end by 3 bases, with 16 bases between. The CDR3 is made up of 16 amino acids. The chain's CDR3 is CASSLGPGTEIYEQYF. As DNA, the CDR3 is TGCGCCAGCAGCTTGGGACCCGGGACGGAAATCTACGAGCAGTACTTC.

J is TRBJ1-4 and V is TRBV7-9, with 9 positions matching TRBD1. Looked up from germline, CDR1 is SEHNR and CDR2 is FQNEAQ (reference sequence). The CDR3 sequence is 14 residues long. The V gene end was trimmed by 8 bases and the J gene end by 8 bases; junction bases not matched to a gene: 9. CDR3 DNA: TGTGCCAGCGGCCCCGGGACAGGGAAAGAAAAACTGTTTTTT. This translates into CASGPGTGKEKLFF. The whole variable domain, filled in from reference TRBV7-9 and TRBJ1-4, reads DTGVSQNPRHKITKRGQNVTFRCDPISEHNRLYWYRQTLGQGPEFLTYFQNEAQLEKSRLLSDRFSAERPKGSFSTLEIQRTEQGDSAMYLCASGPGTGKEKLFFGSGTQLSVL.

The chain employs TRBV4-3 and TRBJ2-1, with D maybe TRBD1 (5 bases). Germline CDR1 LGHNA, CDR2 YSLEER. There are 16 residues in the CDR3. Trimming pared 0 bases from V and 0 bases from J, leaving 9 bases between. CDR3 sequence reads: CASSQDYQGSYNEQFF. The CDR3 DNA reads as TGCGCCAGCAGCCAAGATTACCAGGGCTCCTACAATGAGCAGTTCTTC.

The chain is built from TRBV7-2 and TRBJ1-2; no firm D call. This CDR3 is built from 17 residues. Looked up from germline, CDR1 is SGHTA and CDR2 is FQGNSA. Trimming removed 5 bases from V and 0 bases from J, with 19 bases in between. The CDR3 protein is CASSPSGSARANYGYTF. In nucleotides, the CDR3 is TGTGCCAGCAGCCCCTCGGGGTCGGCAAGAGCTAACTATGGCTACACCTTC.

The chain joins TRBV2 to TRBJ2-5; D unresolved. Looked up from germline, CDR1 is SNHLY and CDR2 is FYNNEI. Trimming stripped 3 bases from V and 0 bases from J, with 20 bases between. This CDR3 region has 18 residues. CDR3 nucleotide sequence: TGTGCCAGCAGTGACCCGGCAACACCTCTTATGTACCAAGAGACCCAGTACTTC. This gives the protein CASSDPATPLMYQETQYF.

The chain has TRBV11-2 and TRBJ1-4; D may be TRBD1 (5 bases). V was cut by 2 bases and J by 6 bases, with 13 bases left in between. This CDR3 has 15 residues. CDR1 is SGHAT and CDR2 is FQNNGV in the germline V gene. The CDR3 DNA reads as TGTGCCAGCAGCTTATTGGGGGGAAGTGATGAAAAACTGTTTTTT. Translated: CASSLLGGSDEKLFF. Drawing the rest from reference TRBV11-2 and TRBJ1-4, the complete variable domain is EAGVAQSPRYKIIEKRQSVAFWCNPISGHATLYWYQQILGQGPKLLIQFQNNGVVDDSQLPKDRFSAERLKGVDSTLKIQPAKLEDSAVYLCASSLLGGSDEKLFFGSGTQLSVL.

The chain is built from TRBV28 and TRBJ1-6, with D perhaps matching TRBD1 (5 bases). The CDR3 extends over 14 amino acids. The V gene's germline CDR1 is MDHEN and CDR2 SYDVKM. Trimming left V 5 bases short and J 10 bases short, with 15 bases between. DNA of the CDR3: TGTGCCAGCAGTCGCCGGGGGACCGGGTCACCCCTCCACTTT. Translating gives CASSRRGTGSPLHF.

J is TRBJ2-6 and V is TRBV5-6; D gene ambiguous. The CDR3 loop spans 13 amino acids. V was clipped by 4 bases and J by 3 bases, with 5 bases between them. Germline V gene data show CDR1 as SGHDT and CDR2 as YYEEEE. CDR3 in DNA: TGTGCCAGCAGCCCCGATGGGGCCAACGTCCTGACTTTC. This encodes CASSPDGANVLTF. The entire variable domain, with the rest obtained from reference TRBV5-6 and TRBJ2-6, is as follows: DAGVTQSPTHLIKTRGQQVTLRCSPKSGHDTVSWYQQALGQGPQFIFQYYEEEERQRGNFPDRFSGHQFPNYSSELNVNALLLGDSALYLCASSPDGANVLTFGAGSRLTVL.

This sequence joins TRBV27 and TRBJ2-1; D call uncertain. The CDR3 spans 17 residues. The V gene's germline CDR1 is MNHEY and CDR2 SMNVEV (reference sequence). V shed 8 bases and J shed 0 bases, with 20 bases lying between them. The CDR3 sequence is CASRRARLLYSYNEQFF. The CDR3, as DNA: TGTGCCAGCCGTAGGGCCCGGTTATTATACTCCTACAATGAGCAGTTCTTC.

V usage is TRBV11-1 and J usage is TRBJ1-5; no definite D call. This CDR3 is 13 amino acids long. The V and J ends lost 1 base and 6 bases respectively, with 7 bases between them. The germline gives CDR1 SGHAT, CDR2 FQDESV (reference sequence). The CDR3 reads CASSLDSSQPQHF. The CDR3, as DNA: TGTGCCAGCAGCTTAGATAGTAGTCAGCCCCAGCATTTT.

V is TRBV29-1 and J is TRBJ1-4; possible D gene TRBD1, 5 bases. V lost 8 bases, J lost 5 bases, and 15 bases lay in between. Germline V gene data show CDR1 as SQVTM and CDR2 as ANQGSEA. The CDR3 loop spans 13 amino acids. The CDR3 protein is CSYTGRGNEKLFF. In DNA, the CDR3 is TGCAGCTATACGGGACGGGGAAATGAAAAACTGTTTTTT.

The chain joins TRBV3-1 (or the pseudogene TRBV3-2) to TRBJ2-7; the D gene is possibly TRBD1 (6 bases). Germline V gene data show CDR1 as LGHDT and CDR2 as YNNKEL (reference sequence). This CDR3 region has 13 residues. With 4 bases removed from V and 6 bases from J, the gap between germline ends came to 13 bases. CDR3 residues: CASSPGDSSEQYF. CDR3 nucleotide sequence: TGTGCCAGCAGCCCAGGGGATTCGAGCGAGCAGTACTTC.

V usage is TRBV19 and J usage is TRBJ1-1, with 7 bases that match TRBD1. The germline CDR1 and CDR2 sequences are LNHDA and SQIVND (reference sequence). The length of the CDR3 is 20 residues. J gave up 0 bases and V 7 bases, and 23 bases lay outside the gene matches. The CDR3 region is CASTDTWFRRQGTMNTEAFF. DNA for the CDR3: TGTGCCAGTACCGATACCTGGTTCCGAAGACAGGGAACTATGAACACTGAAGCTTTCTTT.

This chain uses TRBV6-6 with TRBJ1-5, with a tentative D call TRBD1 (6 bases). The ends were cut back, 5 bases at V and 6 bases at J, with 23 bases in the middle. The CDR3 consists of 17 residues. In germline, CDR1 is MNHNY, CDR2 SVGAGI (reference sequence). CDR3 nucleotides: TGTGCCAGCAGTCCCCTAAGCCGGACAGCTTTAGGTCAGCCCCAGCATTTT. Amino acids: CASSPLSRTALGQPQHF.

By sample share, this clone is medium-sized. The V and J genes are TRBV19 and TRBJ2-1; 13 bases are shared with TRBD2. J was trimmed by 7 bases and V by 5 bases; bases with no gene match: 5. This CDR3 contains 15 residues. CDR1 is LNHDA, CDR2 SQIVND, per germline (reference sequence). This CDR3 reads CASSRTSGSLNEQFF. The CDR3, as DNA: TGTGCCAGTAGTCGGACTAGCGGGAGTTTGAATGAGCAGTTCTTC.

The rearrangement links TRBV5-1 to TRBJ2-1; D uncertain. The V and J ends lost 1 base and 0 bases respectively, with 11 bases between them. CDR3 length equals 16 residues. Germline CDR1 and CDR2: SGHRS and YFSETQ. In DNA, the CDR3 is TGCGCCAGCAGCTTGACGATCCGGAGCTCCTACAATGAGCAGTTCTTC. Encoded protein: CASSLTIRSSYNEQFF.